This entry features one T cell receptor (beta chain) sequence. This clonotype was found many times. What this receptor recognizes is not known. The input lacks base qualities; no much larger clone sits a single base away. The source of the sample is a study of breast tumors, draining lymph nodes, adjacent tissues (dated by TCRdb to 2016 to 2017). With regard to the full study: In breast cancer patients, the study compared the TCR beta repertoires of tumor, adjacent nontumor tissue and axillary lymph nodes. In human breast cancer, the study set out to evaluate how tumor, surrounding tissue and draining lymph node repertoires relate to one another and whether T cells may move between these sites.

The lymph node samples were taken from the axillary draining lymph nodes of breast cancer patients. The full study reports these points: Tumor and nontumor tissue repertoires were found to be significantly more similar in luminal-like than in basal-like breast cancer. The conclusion that tumor T cells originate in lymph nodes was presented as consistent with a hypothesis rather than as directly demonstrated. T-cell repertoire diversity in tumors was found to be lower than in lymph nodes but higher than in nontumor tissue, and preferential V and J gene usage was observed. The data were judged consistent with most tumor T cells deriving from the lymph node and then expanding within tumor tissue.

The sample was run on an Illumina HiSeq 2000. Multiplex PCR amplification was used to build the TCR beta chain libraries. The amplified TCR beta chain products were analyzed by high-throughput sequencing. Clones were called with MiXCR by TCRdb after fastp trimmed the public reads at Q25, and only in-frame beta chains were retained. Rows with a matching CDR3 protein are joined into one entry that keeps the most common DNA and genes. Recorded for this sample are approximately 300,000 distinct CDR3 sequences; over 25% of them occurred a single time. More than 1% of the sample is in the top ten clones. From the cysteine through the phenylalanine, the CDR3 covers 16 amino acids. Only CDR3 DNA is held: 48 bases, read in frame from base 1. The germline V gene provides CDR1 LGHNA and CDR2 YSLEER. After removal of 0 bases from V and 0 bases from J, the junction retains 4 bases not matched to a gene.

Sequenced input: axillary lymph node tissue. The clonotype was recovered from a female donor with breast cancer. Some clones in this sample may be carry-over from other donors' samples. The V and J genes are TRBV4-3 and TRBJ2-7, with 8 junctional bases fitting TRBD2. The CDR3 region has the sequence CASSQDTSGRSYEQYF. The nucleotide sequence is TGCGCCAGCAGCCAAGATACTAGCGGCCGCTCCTACGAGCAGTACTTC.